The subject of this entry is one T cell receptor beta chain. These data belong to a study of blood T cell repertoires in COVID-19. In the study overall: The samples span acute and convalescent COVID-19 from the United States, Italy and Spain. From T cells, B-cell-depleted T cells, or PBMCs came the material, which was cDNA or gDNA.

The CDR3 is 13 amino acids. The germline gives CDR1 SGHTA, CDR2 FQGTGA. Trimming left V 4 bases short and J 0 bases short, with 3 bases between. In the source study's methods: Nucleated cell number was recorded as an estimate derived from reference gene primer amplification. Libraries were prepared by immunoSEQ multiplex PCR; TCRdb keeps only in-frame clonotypes and omits some of them. V, J and clone size are taken as reported in that table, and D and trimming were inferred from the DNA itself. Among about 200,000 clones listed, more than 85% were seen once. The sample consisted of peripheral blood. V gene TRBV7-3 combines with J gene TRBJ2-2; D unresolved. The clonotype originates from a man aged 55 to 70 with acute or convalescent COVID-19. CDR3 coding DNA: TGTGCCAGCAGCTCCTCGAACACCGGGGAGCTGTTTTTT. This encodes CASSSSNTGELFF.